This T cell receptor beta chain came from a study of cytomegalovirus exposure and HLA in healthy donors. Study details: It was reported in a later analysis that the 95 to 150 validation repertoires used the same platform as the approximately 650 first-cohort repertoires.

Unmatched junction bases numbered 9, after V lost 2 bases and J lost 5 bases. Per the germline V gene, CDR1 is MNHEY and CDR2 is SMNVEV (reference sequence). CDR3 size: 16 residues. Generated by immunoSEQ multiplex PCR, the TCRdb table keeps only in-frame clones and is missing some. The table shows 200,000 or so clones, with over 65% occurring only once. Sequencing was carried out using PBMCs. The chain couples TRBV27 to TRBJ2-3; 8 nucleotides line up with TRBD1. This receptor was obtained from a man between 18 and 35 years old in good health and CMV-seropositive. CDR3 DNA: TGTGCCAGCAGTTTAGGGGGCAGGGGGCTGGAAGATACGCAGTATTTT. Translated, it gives CASSLGGRGLEDTQYF.